This is a list of T cell receptor beta chains from one sample in a study of a mutant IDH1 vaccine in newly diagnosed glioma. These receptors lack a known antigen. Sequenced by immunoSEQ multiplex PCR; TCRdb stores in-frame clones only, minus some. The sample carries around 30,000 clones, approximately 78% recorded once. Here the sequenced sample was PBMCs, taken from a glioma patient whose treatment included an IDH1 peptide vaccine. Receptor source: a woman aged 18-35 years with glioma. The CDR3 runs from the conserved cysteine through the conserved F or W.

>TRBV29-1
CSVVGTRNEKLFF
>TRBV18
CASSPRGQGGNTIYF
>TRBV30
CAWSPNSNQPQHF
>TRBV9
CASSAIEGGPDTQYF
>TRBV5-8
CASSWDRVTEAFF
>TRBV13
CASSRDRLLADTQYF
>TRBV2
CASSTDSYSGNTIYF
>TRBV7-9
CASSRDRGTGNTIYF
>TRBV12-2
CASHKVGTGPARTSLYEQYF
>TRBV18
CASSFRSGQETQYF
>TRBV11-2
CASSDTGATNEKLFF
>TRBV6-6
CASSYVNTEAFF
>TRBV28
CASSLAGQSYEQYF
>TRBV2
CASSDEGADNQPQHF
>TRBV7-2
CASSLPTGIIPREQYF
>TRBV30
CAWSFAGADTQYF
>TRBV2
CASSVGQQETQYF
>TRBV7-9
CASTLEGLGDIGSTEAFF